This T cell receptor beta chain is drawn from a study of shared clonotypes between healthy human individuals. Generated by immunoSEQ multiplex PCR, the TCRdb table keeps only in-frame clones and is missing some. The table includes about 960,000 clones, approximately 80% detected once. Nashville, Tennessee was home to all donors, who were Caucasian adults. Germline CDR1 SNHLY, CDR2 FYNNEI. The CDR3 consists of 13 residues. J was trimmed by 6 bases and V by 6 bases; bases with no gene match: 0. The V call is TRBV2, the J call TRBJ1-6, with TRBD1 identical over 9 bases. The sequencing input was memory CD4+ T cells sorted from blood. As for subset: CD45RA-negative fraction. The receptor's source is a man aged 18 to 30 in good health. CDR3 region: CASRQGANSPLHF. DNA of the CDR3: TGTGCCAGCAGACAGGGGGCTAATTCACCCCTCCACTTT.